This TCR beta chain came from a study of PD-L1 blockade in urothelial cancer. Measured with immunoSEQ multiplex PCR; TCRdb has only the in-frame clones, and not every one. The table has 35,000 to 45,000 clones, 84% seen once. CDR3 length: 14 residues. CDR1 and CDR2 (germline): SGDLS, YYNGEE. V was shortened by 4 bases and J by 5 bases, with 12 bases between the two germline ends. Time point of the sample: peripheral blood 6 weeks after treatment start. This chain connects TRBV9 to TRBJ2-2, with D maybe TRBD2 (6 bases). The material was PBMCs, obtained around atezolizumab (anti-PD-L1) treatment. This TCR was recovered from a man aged 40-55 years with urothelial cancer. Here the CDR3 DNA reads TGTGCCAGCAGCCAGACCGGGAGAACCGGGGAGCTGTTTTTT. Translated: CASSQTGRTGELFF.